The entry that follows covers one TCR beta chain sequence. This sample is part of a study of blood T cell repertoires in COVID-19. Germline CDR1 and CDR2: SGHAT and FQDESV (reference sequence). Trimming removed 6 bases at V and 5 bases at J, with 20 bases between. This CDR3 is 16 amino acids long. Study members were between roughly 18 and 89 years old and lived in 24 US regions. Participants reported their clinical history, and cohort assignment relied on those reports. Participants classified as exposed had met a COVID-19 case within 2 weeks before study entry. TCRdb's table, derived via immunoSEQ multiplex PCR, lists solely in-frame clones and lacks some. The sample gives more than 250,000 clones, about four fifths of which show up once; 5% is in the top ten.

Sequencing used PBMCs or T cells enriched from blood (not recorded which). This receptor was obtained from a man in his forties or fifties who had been exposed to COVID-19. The V call is TRBV11-1, the J call TRBJ2-1; D is possibly TRBD2 (5 bases). DNA for the CDR3: TGTGCCAGCAGACCCAGACCCGGGATTAAGAACAATGAGCAGTTCTTC. Translated: CASRPRPGIKNNEQFF.